Below, 3 T cell receptor beta chains from the same sample are listed, as sequenced in a study of blood T cell repertoires in COVID-19. Data came from immunoSEQ multiplex PCR; TCRdb stores just in-frame clones and leaves some out. Among around 150,000 clones listed, approximately 85% were seen once. Sample: PBMCs or T cells enriched from blood (not recorded which). Receptors originate from a woman aged 45-59 years with acute COVID-19.

The chain links TRBV12-3 or TRBV12-4 to TRBJ1-1; TRBD1 agrees at 7 bases. Trimming removed 3 bases from V and 8 bases from J; junction bases left unmatched: 6. The CDR3 covers 13 residues. CDR3 sequence reads: CASSFTVGQEAFF. Written as DNA, the CDR3 is TGTGCCAGCAGTTTTACTGTGGGACAGGAAGCTTTCTTT.

The chain employs TRBV3-1 (or the pseudogene TRBV3-2) and TRBJ2-7, with D tentatively TRBD2 (6 bases). V lost 4 bases to trimming and J lost 7 bases, with 11 bases between them. The CDR3 runs to 12 residues. The germline V gene encodes CDR1 LGHDT and CDR2 YNNKEL (reference sequence). For the CDR3, the DNA is TGTGCCAGCAGCCCGGGAGAATGGGAGCAGTACTTC. Translation: CASSPGEWEQYF.

The genes are TRBV9 and TRBJ2-1; 7 bases agree with TRBD1. Germline CDR1 and CDR2: SGDLS and YYNGEE. The CDR3 spans 16 residues. V was pared by 0 bases and J by 2 bases, with 5 bases of the junction left unmatched. The CDR3 DNA reads as TGTGCCAGCAGCGTAGAGGGACAGACTACCTACAATGAGCAGTTCTTC. Its protein is CASSVEGQTTYNEQFF.